This T cell receptor (beta chain) was captured by sequencing in a study of cytomegalovirus exposure and HLA in healthy donors. General study results and limits: Later analysis suggested links between common viral pathogens and several top significant clusters. A later analysis reportedly identified an Asian-associated ancestry cluster as carrying fewer N-insertions than the roughly 670-donor mean.

Of note for this clone: Its antigen is unknown.

Amplification used 60 Vbeta primers and 13 Jbeta primers. Repertoires were generated with immunoSEQ multiplex PCR, while TCRdb's copy carries only in-frame clones and drops some. The sample carries about 200,000 clones, about four fifths recorded once. Germline V gene data show CDR1 as LNHDA and CDR2 as SQIVND (reference sequence). The CDR3 sequence is 16 residues long. With V trimmed by 6 bases and J by 4 bases, 5 bases remained unmatched. The receptor's source is a male donor in good health and CMV-seropositive. The sequenced sample consisted of PBMCs. The chain combines TRBV19 with TRBJ1-6, with TRBD1 matching 11 bases. CDR3 protein: CASRGTGGSYNSPLHF. CDR3 DNA: TGTGCCAGTAGGGGGACAGGGGGATCTTATAATTCACCCCTCCACTTT.